This is a list of T cell receptor beta chains from one sample in a study of blood T cells in healthy people across ages. TCRdb processed the 5' RACE reads anew with MiXCR; each CDR3 protein has one entry. The sample has about 780,000 distinct CDR3 sequences, about half seen once. Sequencing input: blood. Every receptor here comes from a man aged 80 or over in good health. Each CDR3 is given with its conserved first and last residue. The order of the fields is D gene, V gene, clone size, J gene, CDR3 DNA, CDR3 protein. A D gene is named only where the DNA matches it firmly. Expanded clones are given a class, and other clones once, few, many or no size at all.

d_gene: -
v_gene: TRBV20-1
abundance: -
j_gene: TRBJ2-1
CDR3nt: TGCAGTGCTAGGAGGGACACTGCAAGGGTCAATGAGCAGTTCTTC
CDR3aa: CSARRDTARVNEQFF

d_gene: TRBD1
v_gene: TRBV29-1
abundance: -
j_gene: TRBJ1-6
CDR3nt: TGCAGCGTTGGCCAGGGGGGAAATTCACCCCTCCACTTT
CDR3aa: CSVGQGGNSPLHF

d_gene: -
v_gene: TRBV12-3/TRBV12-4
abundance: -
j_gene: TRBJ2-1
CDR3nt: TGTGCCAGCAGTGGACTGATAAATGAGCAGTTCTTC
CDR3aa: CASSGLINEQFF

d_gene: -
v_gene: TRBV7-3
abundance: many
j_gene: TRBJ2-1
CDR3nt: TGTGCCAGCAGTTCTCGGGTGGGGTTGAGGAATGAGCAGTTCTTC
CDR3aa: CASSSRVGLRNEQFF

d_gene: TRBD2
v_gene: TRBV20-1
abundance: -
j_gene: TRBJ2-3
CDR3nt: TGCAGTGCTAGAGATCCGTCGCCTAGCGGGAGGGCCAGCACAGATACGCAGTATTTT
CDR3aa: CSARDPSPSGRASTDTQYF

d_gene: TRBD1
v_gene: TRBV25-1
abundance: few
j_gene: TRBJ2-7
CDR3nt: TGTGCCAGCAGTGACCCTACCGACAGGGAGTACGAGCAGTACTTC
CDR3aa: CASSDPTDREYEQYF

d_gene: -
v_gene: TRBV3-1
abundance: -
j_gene: TRBJ2-5
CDR3nt: TGTGCCAGCAGCTATGGGGCCGCCAATGAGCAGTACTTC
CDR3aa: CASSYGAANEQYF

d_gene: TRBD1
v_gene: TRBV7-2
abundance: few
j_gene: TRBJ2-1
CDR3nt: TGTGCCAGCAGCCGAATTTGGACAGGGGGCGCTTGGGATGAGCAGTTCTTC
CDR3aa: CASSRIWTGGAWDEQFF

d_gene: TRBD1
v_gene: TRBV29-1
abundance: -
j_gene: TRBJ2-7
CDR3nt: TGCAGCGTCGAGACAGGGATGGTAGATGAGCAGTACTTC
CDR3aa: CSVETGMVDEQYF

d_gene: -
v_gene: TRBV20-1
abundance: few
j_gene: TRBJ2-7
CDR3nt: TGCAGTGCTAGAGGAGGGAAACCCTACGAGCAGTACTTC
CDR3aa: CSARGGKPYEQYF

d_gene: -
v_gene: TRBV14
abundance: -
j_gene: TRBJ2-3
CDR3nt: TGTGCCAGCAGCCATACTCGGACTAGCACAGATACGCAGTATTTT
CDR3aa: CASSHTRTSTDTQYF

d_gene: -
v_gene: TRBV5-4
abundance: -
j_gene: TRBJ2-7
CDR3nt: TGTGCCAGCAGCCTCATGGACAGAACCTACGAGCAGTACTTC
CDR3aa: CASSLMDRTYEQYF

d_gene: TRBD2
v_gene: TRBV5-1
abundance: few
j_gene: TRBJ2-1
CDR3nt: TGCGCCAGCAGCTTGGAAGGGACTAGCGGGAGACAAGGCAATGAGCAGTTCTTC
CDR3aa: CASSLEGTSGRQGNEQFF

d_gene: -
v_gene: TRBV29-1
abundance: once
j_gene: TRBJ1-2
CDR3nt: TGCAGCGTTGAAGAAGGTTTAAGAGGTAATAACTATGGCTACACCTTC
CDR3aa: CSVEEGLRGNNYGYTF

d_gene: -
v_gene: TRBV25-1
abundance: -
j_gene: TRBJ2-1
CDR3nt: TGTGCCAGCAGTGCCCGGGGTAGCGGCCATTACAATGAGCAGTTCTTC
CDR3aa: CASSARGSGHYNEQFF

d_gene: TRBD2
v_gene: TRBV5-1
abundance: -
j_gene: TRBJ2-3
CDR3nt: TGCGCCAGCAGGCTCATGGGACTAGCGGGCACAGATACGCAGTATTTT
CDR3aa: CASRLMGLAGTDTQYF

d_gene: TRBD2
v_gene: TRBV27
abundance: -
j_gene: TRBJ2-1
CDR3nt: TGTGCCAGCATGAAAATGGCTAGCGGTTACAATGAGCAGTTCTTC
CDR3aa: CASMKMASGYNEQFF

d_gene: TRBD1
v_gene: TRBV24-1
abundance: -
j_gene: TRBJ2-7
CDR3nt: TGTGCCACCAGTGATCCCTCTCCTGGGACAGGGCCCTACGAGCAGTACTTC
CDR3aa: CATSDPSPGTGPYEQYF

d_gene: TRBD2
v_gene: TRBV2
abundance: few
j_gene: TRBJ2-1
CDR3nt: TGTGCCAGCAGTGCGGGGGGCAATGAGCAGTTCTTC
CDR3aa: CASSAGGNEQFF

d_gene: TRBD2
v_gene: TRBV5-1
abundance: few
j_gene: TRBJ2-7
CDR3nt: TGCGCCAGCAGCGTCGAAGGGACTACCTACGAGCAGTACTTC
CDR3aa: CASSVEGTTYEQYF

d_gene: -
v_gene: TRBV20-1
abundance: -
j_gene: TRBJ2-7
CDR3nt: TGCAGTGCTTGGGGACAACGAGGGGGCGAGCAGTACTTC
CDR3aa: CSAWGQRGGEQYF

d_gene: TRBD2
v_gene: TRBV29-1
abundance: many
j_gene: TRBJ2-5
CDR3nt: TGCAGCGTTGATCCTAGCGGGAGCTTTGGAGAGACCCAGTACTTC
CDR3aa: CSVDPSGSFGETQYF

d_gene: -
v_gene: TRBV5-4
abundance: -
j_gene: TRBJ2-4
CDR3nt: TGTGCCAGCAGCTTACAGAGGGCCGGGGCCAAAAACATTCAGTACTTC
CDR3aa: CASSLQRAGAKNIQYF

d_gene: -
v_gene: TRBV5-1
abundance: -
j_gene: TRBJ2-1
CDR3nt: TGCGCCAGCAGCTTTTGGGGGAGTTCTAATGAGCAGTTCTTC
CDR3aa: CASSFWGSSNEQFF

d_gene: -
v_gene: TRBV7-9
abundance: -
j_gene: TRBJ1-2
CDR3nt: TGTGCCAGCAGCTTAGAGGGGGAGAACTATGGCTACACCTTC
CDR3aa: CASSLEGENYGYTF

d_gene: -
v_gene: TRBV13
abundance: many
j_gene: TRBJ2-7
CDR3nt: TGTGCCAGCAGCTTAGGCCCTATAGCTCACCTCTCCTACGAGCAGTACTTC
CDR3aa: CASSLGPIAHLSYEQYF

d_gene: -
v_gene: TRBV12-3/TRBV12-4
abundance: -
j_gene: TRBJ2-7
CDR3nt: TGTGCCAGCAGTTTAAATCCAGTTGGCGAGCAGTACTTC
CDR3aa: CASSLNPVGEQYF

d_gene: TRBD2
v_gene: TRBV29-1
abundance: once
j_gene: TRBJ2-5
CDR3nt: TGCAGCGTGAAAACTAGCGGGAGACGGGAGACCCAGTACTTC
CDR3aa: CSVKTSGRRETQYF

d_gene: -
v_gene: TRBV24-1
abundance: -
j_gene: TRBJ2-3
CDR3nt: TGTGCCACCAGTGATTTTAGTTTCAACACAGATACGCAGTATTTT
CDR3aa: CATSDFSFNTDTQYF

d_gene: TRBD2
v_gene: TRBV29-1
abundance: few
j_gene: TRBJ2-1
CDR3nt: TGCAGCGTTGAAGAGACTAGCGGGAGATTGAATGAGCAGTTCTTC
CDR3aa: CSVEETSGRLNEQFF

d_gene: TRBD2
v_gene: TRBV20-1
abundance: -
j_gene: TRBJ2-1
CDR3nt: TGCAGTGCCTCCAGGGCGGGGGGATGGAATGAGCAGTTCTTC
CDR3aa: CSASRAGGWNEQFF